These 18 T cell receptor beta chains came from one sample sequenced in a study of CXCR3-negative and CXCR3-positive naive CD8 T cells. The study made its TRB cDNA libraries by 5' RACE, adding UMI labels. TCRdb re-called the 5' RACE reads and gives one entry per CDR3 protein, without DNA. The table for this sample gives under 45,000 distinct CDR3 sequences. The sample comprised memory CD8+ T cells from blood. The source of these receptors is a human donor in good health. Some clones in this sample may be carry-over from other donors' samples.

V gene TRBV29-1 combines with J gene TRBJ1-2; absent DNA, TCRdb's TRBD1 call cannot be checked. Per germline, CDR1 SQVTM and CDR2 ANQGSEA. The CDR3 covers 13 residues. The CDR3 spells CSVEEGTIPGYTF.

The chain joins TRBV5-1 to TRBJ2-2. Germline CDR1 and CDR2: SGHRS and YFSETQ. This CDR3 region has 12 residues. CDR3 region: CASSLSQGELFF.

The chain has TRBV28 and TRBJ1-5; the TCRdb D gene call, TRBD1, has no DNA to confirm it. This CDR3 contains 16 residues. Germline V gene sequence: CDR1 MDHEN, CDR2 SYDVKM. CDR3 amino acids: CASRKWRTGGGQPQHF.

The chain couples TRBV29-1 to TRBJ2-2. The CDR3 is 13 amino acids. Germline CDR1 SQVTM, CDR2 ANQGSEA. The CDR3 is CSAFSLGTGELFF.

The V call is TRBV20-1, the J call TRBJ2-7; the TCRdb D gene call, TRBD2, has no DNA to confirm it. This CDR3 has 14 amino acids. Germline CDR1 reads DFQATT; CDR2 reads SNEGSKA (reference sequence). The CDR3 is CSARGLADYYEQYF.

The V gene is TRBV6-2 or TRBV6-3, the J gene TRBJ2-1. Germline CDR1 MNHEY, CDR2 SVGEGT. CDR3 length equals 13 residues. The CDR3 spells CASSYSSYNEQFF.

This rearrangement joins TRBV12-3 or TRBV12-4 to TRBJ1-5. This CDR3 region has 18 residues. CDR3 in amino acids: CASSAFVAGPYSNQPQHF.

The V gene is TRBV20-1, the J gene TRBJ2-7; TCRdb outputs TRBD1, but without DNA this stays unchecked. Germline lookup yields CDR1 DFQATT and CDR2 SNEGSKA (reference sequence). The CDR3 has 13 residues. The chain's CDR3 is CSAPAQTLGEQYF.

The chain combines TRBV28 with TRBJ2-7; TCRdb's assignment of TRBD1 cannot be checked, as there is no DNA. Germline lookup yields CDR1 MDHEN and CDR2 SYDVKM. The CDR3 is 14 amino acids. CDR3 loop: CASSPRVRADEQYF.

The V gene is TRBV27, the J gene TRBJ2-2; with no DNA, the TCRdb D assignment of TRBD1 cannot be verified. Germline-derived CDR1 and CDR2 are MNHEY and SMNVEV (reference sequence). This CDR3 spans 14 amino acids. The CDR3 spells CASRNRGSTGELFF.

The chain couples TRBV28 to TRBJ1-2; no DNA is available, so the TRBD1 call from TCRdb remains unchecked. Germline CDR1 is MDHEN and CDR2 is SYDVKM. The CDR3 is made up of 14 amino acids. This chain's CDR3 is CASSPLDRGGGYTF.

The J gene is TRBJ2-4, the V gene TRBV4-1; checking the TCRdb D call of TRBD2 is not possible without DNA. The CDR3 is 15 amino acids. Germline V gene lookup returns CDR1 MGHRA and CDR2 YSYEKL. The CDR3 protein is CASSREIITADIQYF.

The chain combines TRBV7-8 with TRBJ2-1; the D call from TCRdb, TRBD1, cannot be confirmed without DNA. The germline V gene encodes CDR1 SGHVS and CDR2 FQNEAQ. The CDR3 runs 16 residues. CDR3 in amino acids: CASSLAGTGGHNEQFF.

This sequence joins TRBV20-1 and TRBJ1-2. The CDR3 loop spans 12 amino acids. In germline, CDR1 is DFQATT, CDR2 SNEGSKA (reference sequence). The CDR3 is CSAIQGGDGYTF.

This clonotype counts as medium-sized by frequency. The genes are TRBV4-2 and TRBJ1-2; TCRdb lists TRBD1, though no DNA is available to test this call. The CDR3 consists of 15 residues. Germline CDR1 is LGHNA and CDR2 is YNFKEQ. The CDR3 loop reads CASSQDYAGNYGYTF.

The rearrangement joins TRBV4-1 to TRBJ2-1. Germline lookup yields CDR1 MGHRA and CDR2 YSYEKL. The CDR3 consists of 16 residues. CDR3 region: CASSHNSPTSYNEQFF.

The CDR3 sequence: CSVEISGGMTDTQYF. J is TRBJ2-3 and V is TRBV29-1; TCRdb outputs TRBD2, but without DNA this stays unchecked. Germline CDR1 is SQVTM and CDR2 is ANQGSEA. The CDR3 spans 15 residues.

The chain joins TRBV11-2 to TRBJ1-2; TCRdb's D gene call, TRBD1, goes unchecked for lack of DNA. Looked up from germline, CDR1 is SGHAT and CDR2 is FQNNGV. The CDR3 sequence is 16 residues long. This CDR3 reads CASSTEDRGVNYGYTF.